The TCR beta chain described here comes from a study of blood T cell repertoires in COVID-19. Study at large: From the United States, Italy and Spain came samples of acute and convalescent COVID-19. T cells, B-cell-depleted T cells, or PBMCs supplied cDNA or gDNA.

As processed by the authors: It was from reference gene primer amplification that nucleated cell counts were estimated. The data were produced by immunoSEQ multiplex PCR, yet TCRdb's version contains in-frame clones alone and is incomplete. D and trimming were read from the DNA, whereas the V and J calls and clone size are those reported in that table. The table shows 310,000 or so clones, with about 88% occurring only once. Between the trimmed V and J ends, which lost 5 bases and 5 bases, there was a span of 16 bases. The CDR3 is made up of 15 amino acids. CDR1 is SGHVS, CDR2 FNYEAQ, per germline. In its sample, this clone was seen once.

The gene calls are TRBV7-6 and TRBJ2-1, with a possible D match to TRBD2 (5 bases). The specimen sequenced was peripheral blood. The clonotype originates from a man aged 70-80 years with acute or convalescent COVID-19. The chain's CDR3 is CASSAGPSFDNEQFF. CDR3 bases: TGTGCCAGCAGCGCGGGTCCGAGTTTCGACAATGAGCAGTTCTTC.